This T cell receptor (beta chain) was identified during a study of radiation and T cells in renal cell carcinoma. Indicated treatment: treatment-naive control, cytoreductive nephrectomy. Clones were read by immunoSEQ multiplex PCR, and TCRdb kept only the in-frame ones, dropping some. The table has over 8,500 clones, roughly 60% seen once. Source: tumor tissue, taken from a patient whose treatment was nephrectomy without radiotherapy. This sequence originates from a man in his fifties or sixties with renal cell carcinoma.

The chain's CDR3 is CASSLDWPRGDTQYF. The DNA for the CDR3 is TGCGCCAGCAGCTTGGATTGGCCCCGCGGAGATACGCAGTATTTT. The chain links TRBV5-1 to TRBJ2-3; no definite D call. The CDR3 loop spans 15 amino acids. V lost 0 bases, J lost 5 bases, and 13 bases lay in between. Germline CDR1 SGHRS, CDR2 YFSETQ. Full variable domain (missing parts from reference TRBV5-1 and TRBJ2-3): KAGVTQTPRYLIKTRGQQVTLSCSPISGHRSVSWYQQTPGQGLQFLFEYFSETQRNKGNFPGRFSGRQFSNSRSEMNVSTLELGDSALYLCASSLDWPRGDTQYFGPGTRLTVL.